The rows below give T cell receptor beta chains drawn from one sample of a study of blood T cell repertoires in COVID-19. The method was immunoSEQ multiplex PCR; TCRdb's version includes in-frame clones alone and lacks a portion of them. The data show roughly 230,000 clones, with about 91% seen just once and 4% to 5% held by the top ten. Material for sequencing was peripheral blood. The receptors come from a woman in her 40s who had recovered from COVID-19. The CDR3 runs from the conserved cysteine through the conserved F or W.

cdr3_length	v_call	j_call	cdr3_aa
14	TRBV6-1	TRBJ2-2	CASSEAYDTGELFF
11	TRBV12-3/TRBV12-4	TRBJ1-5	CASSHDQPQHF
13	TRBV6-5	TRBJ1-2	CASRAEGPYGYTF
13	TRBV12-3/TRBV12-4	TRBJ2-2	CASSSHRPGELFF
16	TRBV11-2	TRBJ1-1	CASSVGTGGMNTEAFF
12	TRBV6-5	TRBJ1-2	CASRLQVYGYTF
14	TRBV6-5	TRBJ1-2	CASSMAARAEGYTF
13	TRBV7-2	TRBJ2-3	CASAISSTDTQYF
17	TRBV7-9	TRBJ2-3	CASSLWRESVSADTQYF
16	TRBV18	TRBJ2-3	CASSPYGGRGTDTQYF
15	TRBV7-3	TRBJ2-7	CASSLRHSGEGEQYF
13	TRBV7-9	TRBJ1-2	CASSLAAGDGYTF
16	TRBV5-4	TRBJ1-1	CASSLVQGPAFTEAFF
14	TRBV6-1	TRBJ1-5	CASSEGGSNQPQHF
14	TRBV6-6	TRBJ2-1	CASGGTGVRNEQFF
18	TRBV6-2/TRBV6-3	TRBJ2-3	CASSLVRLAGGYTDTQYF
14	TRBV3-1/TRBV3-2	TRBJ2-2	CASSQGREPGELFF
15	TRBV18	TRBJ1-1	CASSPPGGSGTEAFF
13	TRBV6-5	TRBJ1-3	CASSSGAGNTIYF
13	TRBV10-3	TRBJ1-4	CATKDRGGEKLFF
13	TRBV12-3/TRBV12-4	TRBJ1-5	CASRGTGNQPQHF
20	TRBV6-2/TRBV6-3	TRBJ2-5	CASSYFRGTSGIGDQETQYF
16	TRBV6-6	TRBJ2-5	CASSYQLAGRQETQYF
17	TRBV4-2	TRBJ1-6	CASSQVEPSSYNSPLHF
16	TRBV18	TRBJ1-1	CASSPPIQVANTEAFF
14	TRBV5-4	TRBJ2-5	CASSFIGTEETQYF
15	TRBV29-1	TRBJ2-1	CSVPPFGGAGNEQFF
15	TRBV5-1	TRBJ1-4	CASSANRAPAEKLFF
12	TRBV28	TRBJ2-4	CASDGTQNIQYF
18	TRBV7-9	TRBJ2-7	CASSPRGGLAGQTGGQYF
17	TRBV23-1	TRBJ2-1	CASSRRLAGGSYNEQFF
15	TRBV5-4	TRBJ2-3	CASSPKAGLTDTQYF
13	TRBV18	TRBJ1-1	CASSPRQGDEAFF
15	TRBV9	TRBJ2-3	CASSVEGLATDTQYF
12	TRBV10-2	TRBJ2-5	CASEGGEETQYF
16	TRBV15	TRBJ2-3	CATSARNRVFPDTQYF
13	TRBV19	TRBJ1-5	CASSGGVRQPQHF
13	TRBV6-5	TRBJ2-5	CASRTGSRETQYF
16	TRBV2	TRBJ2-1	CASTERDWPSFDEQFF
15	TRBV5-8	TRBJ2-5	CASSSGLAGKETQYF
14	TRBV28	TRBJ2-7	CASSLLDIRYEQYF
16	TRBV3-1/TRBV3-2	TRBJ2-4	CASSQTRQGGQNIQYF
14	TRBV19	TRBJ2-3	CASSHDRGSDTQYF
12	TRBV30	TRBJ2-7	CACRDLTYEQYF
15	TRBV7-9	TRBJ2-5	CASSSRPGTQETQYF
16	TRBV7-6	TRBJ2-1	CASSLAALASYNEQFF
14	TRBV18	TRBJ1-3	CASSPPGAGNTIYF
15	TRBV10-2	TRBJ2-5	CASTTTSGGSETQYF
12	TRBV3-1/TRBV3-2	TRBJ2-4	CASSPTSDIQYF
15	TRBV11-2	TRBJ2-6	CASSLAGIGANVLTF
14	TRBV6-5	TRBJ2-3	CASSTSGRPDTQYF
16	TRBV7-2	TRBJ2-3	CASSLAQRENTDTQYF
14	TRBV30	TRBJ2-3	CAWSYSGGADTQYF
13	TRBV28	TRBJ1-1	CASKSADSTEAFF